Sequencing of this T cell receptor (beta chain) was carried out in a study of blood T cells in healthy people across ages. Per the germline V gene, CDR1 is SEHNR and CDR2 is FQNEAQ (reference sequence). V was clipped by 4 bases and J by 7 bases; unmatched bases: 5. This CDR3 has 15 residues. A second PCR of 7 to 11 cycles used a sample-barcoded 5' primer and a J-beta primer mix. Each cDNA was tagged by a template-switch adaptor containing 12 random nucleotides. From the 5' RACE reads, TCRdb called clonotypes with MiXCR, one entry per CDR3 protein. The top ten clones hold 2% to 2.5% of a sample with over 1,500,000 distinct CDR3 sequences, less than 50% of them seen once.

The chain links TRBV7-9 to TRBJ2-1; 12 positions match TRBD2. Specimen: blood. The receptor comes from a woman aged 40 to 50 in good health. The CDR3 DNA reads TGTGCCAGCAGCTCTACTAGCGGGAGGTTAAATGAGCAGTTCTTC. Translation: CASSSTSGRLNEQFF.